The 27 T cell receptor beta chains in this list originate from one sample, sequenced in a study of T cell repertoires in cytomegalovirus infection. In TCRdb, the reads were re-called with MiXCR into one record per CDR3 protein. The top ten clones hold about 11% of a sample with 310,000 or so distinct CDR3 sequences, roughly 15% of them seen once. Sequencing input: PBMCs. These receptors originate from a human donor in good health (CMV status not recorded). Some clones in this sample may be carry-over from other donors' samples.

This clonotype was seen ten or more times. The rearrangement uses TRBV7-2 and TRBJ2-3; 11 bases are shared with TRBD2. V lost 4 bases, J lost 6 bases, and 6 bases stayed unmatched. The CDR3 is 15 residues long. Germline loops: CDR1 SGHTA, CDR2 FQGNSA. The CDR3 region has the DNA TGTGCCAGCAGCTCCATAGCGGGGGGGGTGGATACGCAGTATTTT. This translates into CASSSIAGGVDTQYF. Based on the CDR3 plus reference TRBV7-2 and TRBJ2-3, the full variable domain is GAGVSQSPSNKVTEKGKDVELRCDPISGHTALYWYRQSLGQGLEFLIYFQGNSAPDKSGLPSDRFSAERTGGSVSTLTIQRTQQEDSAVYLCASSSIAGGVDTQYFGPGTRLTVL.

In this sample, this clonotype turned up many times. V gene TRBV7-2 combines with J gene TRBJ1-6; 7 bases are shared with TRBD1. This CDR3 comprises 16 residues. Germline lookup yields CDR1 SGHTA and CDR2 FQGNSA. J was trimmed by 10 bases and V by 5 bases; bases with no gene match: 14. The CDR3 DNA follows: TGTGCCAGCAGCCCCCAGACAGGGAGGTCTGGCTCACCCCTCCACTTT. Protein sequence: CASSPQTGRSGSPLHF.

This sequence joins TRBV13 and TRBJ2-1; 7 nucleotides agree with TRBD2. The CDR3 consists of 17 residues. CDR1 is PRHDT, CDR2 FYEKMQ, per germline (reference sequence). V lost 4 bases and J lost 0; bases outside the gene matches: 9. This chain's CDR3 is CASSSTYSGFSYNEQFF. The CDR3 DNA follows: TGTGCCAGCAGCTCAACCTATAGCGGGTTCTCCTACAATGAGCAGTTCTTC.

This clonotype was observed a few times. J is TRBJ2-7 and V is TRBV2; D unresolved. In germline, CDR1 is SNHLY, CDR2 FYNNEI. The CDR3 length is 11 residues. The V and J ends lost 7 bases and 2 bases respectively, with 6 bases between them. In DNA form, the CDR3 reads TGTGCCAGCACCAAGGCCTACGAGCAGTACTTC. Its translation: CASTKAYEQYF.

The V and J genes are TRBV5-1 and TRBJ2-1; 8 positions match TRBD1. The germline CDR1 and CDR2 sequences are SGHRS and YFSETQ. J lost 2 bases, V lost 4 bases, and 5 bases had no gene match. This CDR3 has 15 residues. In nucleotides, the CDR3 is TGCGCCAGCAGCCTGGAGGGACAGGCCTACAATGAGCAGTTCTTC. It is translated as CASSLEGQAYNEQFF.

This clonotype came up a few times. The rearrangement uses TRBV11-3 and TRBJ2-3, with TRBD2 identical over 10 bases. Trimming cost V 3 bases and J 2 bases; bases outside gene matches: 8. This CDR3 is built from 17 residues. The V gene's germline CDR1 is SGHNT and CDR2 YENEEA. CDR3 nucleotides: TGTGCCAGCAGCTTGTTTACTAGCGGGGTAATCACAGATACGCAGTATTTT. It specifies CASSLFTSGVITDTQYF.

The V gene is TRBV12-3 or TRBV12-4, the J gene TRBJ1-2; D remains ambiguous. The CDR3 has 15 residues. Trimming took 2 bases from V and 0 from J, leaving 10 bases between them. The CDR3 reads CASSLRISANYGYTF. DNA of the CDR3: TGTGCCAGCAGTTTAAGGATCTCGGCTAACTATGGCTACACCTTC.

This clonotype occurred many times. This chain joins TRBV2 and TRBJ2-1; D may be TRBD1 or TRBD2 (6 bases each). Germline V gene data show CDR1 as SNHLY and CDR2 as FYNNEI. The CDR3 sequence is 14 residues long. The V end was cut by 6 bases, the J end by 5 bases, with 14 bases between. CDR3 protein: CASRGGGPNNEQFF. CDR3 DNA: TGTGCCAGCAGAGGAGGGGGGCCAAACAATGAGCAGTTCTTC.

J is TRBJ2-7 and V is TRBV29-1; tentative D call: TRBD1 (6 bases). Trimming cost V 5 bases and J 3 bases, with 17 bases left between them. Germline CDR1 is SQVTM and CDR2 is ANQGSEA. CDR3 length: 14 amino acids. CDR3 nucleotide sequence: TGCAGCGTTATCCTGCAGGGGAGTGTCTACGAGCAGTACTTC. Amino acid sequence: CSVILQGSVYEQYF.

This clonotype appeared a few times. The chain couples TRBV20-1 to TRBJ1-2; 7 nucleotides line up with TRBD1. The CDR3 spans 13 residues. V was clipped by 7 bases and J by 8 bases; unmatched bases: 13. Per germline, CDR1 DFQATT and CDR2 SNEGSKA (reference sequence). CDR3: CSVGGPGQQGYTF. CDR3 DNA sequence: TGCAGTGTTGGGGGTCCGGGACAGCAGGGCTACACCTTC.

This clonotype was counted only a few times. The chain is built from TRBV20-1 and TRBJ1-5; 7 bases are shared with TRBD1. Germline assignment: CDR1 DFQATT and CDR2 SNEGSKA (reference sequence). V dropped 1 base and J dropped 0; count of bases not matched to a gene: 12. The CDR3 contains 18 residues. The CDR3 loop is CSARATLGQKISNQPQHF. CDR3 bases: TGCAGTGCTAGAGCCACCCTGGGACAGAAAATTAGCAATCAGCCCCAGCATTTT.

The chain has TRBV2 and TRBJ1-3; D is possibly TRBD1 (5 bases). Germline V CDR1 and CDR2: SNHLY, FYNNEI. V lost 2 bases and J 0 bases, leaving 11 bases between the germline ends. The CDR3 has 16 amino acids. The CDR3 region has the DNA TGTGCCAGCAGTGAAAGTAGGGGCGGCTCTGGAAACACCATATATTTT. Translation: CASSESRGGSGNTIYF.

Many counts were recorded for this clonotype. This rearrangement joins TRBV7-2 to TRBJ1-3; no firm D call. From germline, CDR1 is SGHTA and CDR2 FQGNSA. Between the trimmed V and J ends, which lost 5 bases and 4 bases, there was a span of 18 bases. This CDR3 has 16 residues. The CDR3 DNA is TGTGCCAGCAGCGGGCGGTCAGCCGTTGGAGGAAACACCATATATTTT. It is translated as CASSGRSAVGGNTIYF.

This clonotype was observed at least ten times. The chain joins TRBV12-3 or TRBV12-4 to TRBJ1-1; 9 bases are a match to TRBD1. The ends lost 5 bases at V and 2 bases at J; junction bases unmatched: 6. The CDR3 consists of 15 residues. In DNA, the CDR3 is TGTGCCAGCAGTCTACAGGGGGCGCACAACACTGAAGCTTTCTTT. Translated, it gives CASSLQGAHNTEAFF.

This clonotype was seen a handful of times. CDR3 DNA: TGTGCCAGCAGCACCCCCCTAACGGGGTCTAGGCGCTACGAGCAGTACTTC. Translated: CASSTPLTGSRRYEQYF. The chain couples TRBV7-9 to TRBJ2-7, with D perhaps TRBD2 (5 bases). CDR1 is SEHNR, CDR2 FQNEAQ, per germline (reference sequence). This CDR3 contains 17 residues. Trimming took off 5 bases at V and 3 bases at J, with 23 bases between the two ends.

This clonotype was seen ten or more times. The chain carries TRBV12-3 or TRBV12-4 and TRBJ1-4, with TRBD1 matching 7 bases. The CDR3 has 15 residues. Trimming removed 4 bases from V and 6 bases from J; junction bases left unmatched: 8. The CDR3 nucleotides are TGTGCCAGCAGTTATTTACAGGGGTGGGATGAAAAACTGTTTTTT. Protein: CASSYLQGWDEKLFF.

The chain employs TRBV27 and TRBJ2-1; TRBD2 might be the D (6 bases). The germline gives CDR1 MNHEY, CDR2 SMNVEV (reference sequence). The length of the CDR3 is 18 residues. V lost 6 bases and J lost 0, with 21 bases in between. CDR3: CASSLNGPGGSSYNEQFF. The CDR3 coding sequence is TGTGCCAGCAGCCTAAACGGACCTGGGGGGAGCTCCTACAATGAGCAGTTCTTC.

This chain uses TRBV4-1 with TRBJ2-7; TRBD2 agrees at 9 bases. Germline values: CDR1 MGHRA, CDR2 YSYEKL. The junction had 4 bases not matched to a gene; V was cut back by 1 base and J by 0 bases. CDR3 length equals 16 residues. The CDR3 sequence is CASSQAAGGASYEQYF. In DNA form, the CDR3 reads TGCGCCAGCAGCCAAGCGGCGGGGGGGGCCTCCTACGAGCAGTACTTC.

This clonotype was detected a few times. In DNA form, the CDR3 reads TGTGCCAGCAGTTCCGGGACAGGGGGCAAAGAGACCCAGTACTTC. Protein product: CASSSGTGGKETQYF. The rearrangement links TRBV28 to TRBJ2-5, with TRBD1 matching 12 bases. The germline gives CDR1 MDHEN, CDR2 SYDVKM. With 4 bases clipped from V and 3 bases from J, the junction kept 3 bases outside the gene matches. The CDR3 has 15 residues.

This clonotype was counted many times. V and J are TRBV19 and TRBJ1-5, with D tentatively TRBD1 (6 bases). Trimming pared 8 bases from V and 0 bases from J, leaving 32 bases between. Germline lookup yields CDR1 LNHDA and CDR2 SQIVND (reference sequence). The CDR3 has 21 residues. The CDR3 nucleotides are TGTGCCAGTGGACAGAGAGACATCCTTTCCGTACCGGGGTTTAGCAATCAGCCCCAGCATTTT. Protein: CASGQRDILSVPGFSNQPQHF. The full variable domain, completed using reference TRBV19 and TRBJ1-5, is DGGITQSPKYLFRKEGQNVTLSCEQNLNHDAMYWYRQDPGQGLRLIYYSQIVNDFQKGDIAEGYSVSREKKESFPLTVTSAQKNPTAFYLCASGQRDILSVPGFSNQPQHFGDGTRLSIL.

This clonotype turned up a few times. CDR3 sequence: CASSLSTGTSGSSTDTQYF. The CDR3 DNA reads TGCGCCAGCAGCCTTTCAACCGGGACTAGCGGATCTAGCACAGATACGCAGTATTTT. The chain uses TRBV4-1 and TRBJ2-3; 11 bases fit TRBD2. The ends lost 4 bases at V and 0 bases at J; junction bases unmatched: 12. This CDR3 contains 19 residues. CDR1 is MGHRA and CDR2 is YSYEKL in the germline V gene.

The chain couples TRBV20-1 to TRBJ2-3; 12 nucleotides match TRBD2. The CDR3 is 16 residues long. Germline V CDR1 and CDR2: DFQATT, SNEGSKA (reference sequence). V trimming: 4 bases; J trimming: 4 bases; junction bases outside the gene matches: 9. The CDR3 reads CSATASGGALPDTQYF. The DNA of the CDR3 is TGCAGTGCTACAGCTAGCGGGGGGGCCCTCCCAGATACGCAGTATTTT.

This clonotype was counted between two and nine times. The chain combines TRBV28 with TRBJ2-3; no reliable D call. V lost 3 bases and J 3 bases, leaving 22 bases between the germline ends. Germline V gene lookup returns CDR1 MDHEN and CDR2 SYDVKM. CDR3 length: 18 residues. CDR3 sequence: CASSFNPRLGSGTDTQYF. The CDR3 nucleotides read TGTGCCAGCAGTTTTAATCCTCGTCTGGGATCCGGGACAGATACGCAGTATTTT.

The V gene is TRBV29-1, the J gene TRBJ1-1, with TRBD1 matching over 9 bases. The V gene end was trimmed by 5 bases and the J gene end by 4 bases; junction bases not matched to a gene: 20. The germline V gene encodes CDR1 SQVTM and CDR2 ANQGSEA. CDR3 length equals 18 residues. In DNA, the CDR3 is TGCAGCGTTCAAACCGGGACAGGGCTTTGGGGGAGGAGCACTGAAGCTTTCTTT. Translated: CSVQTGTGLWGRSTEAFF.

V gene TRBV28 combines with J gene TRBJ1-2; 9 bases are a match to TRBD1. The CDR3 extends over 16 amino acids. V lost 5 bases to trimming and J lost 4 bases; unmatched junction nucleotides: 11. CDR1 MDHEN and CDR2 SYDVKM come from the germline V gene. CDR3 sequence: CASSTPGTGFAYGYTF. CDR3 coding DNA: TGTGCCAGCAGTACCCCCGGGACAGGGTTTGCCTATGGCTACACCTTC.

This clonotype occurred many times. The gene calls are TRBV10-3 and TRBJ1-2; no firm D call. Looked up from germline, CDR1 is ENHRY and CDR2 is SYGVKD. The CDR3 has 12 residues. V dropped 0 bases and J dropped 6 bases, with 5 bases sitting between them. DNA of the CDR3: TGTGCCATCAGTGAGTCAGGGAATGGCTACACCTTC. It is translated as CAISESGNGYTF.

This clonotype was recorded at least ten times. This chain uses TRBV3-1 with TRBJ1-1; no reliable D call. Trimming stripped 4 bases from V and 10 bases from J, with 16 bases between. The length of the CDR3 is 13 residues. In germline, CDR1 is LGHDT, CDR2 YNNKEL (reference sequence). CDR3 in DNA: TGTGCCAGCAGCCCGGGGAGGCGCGTTGGAGCTTTCTTT. This encodes CASSPGRRVGAFF.